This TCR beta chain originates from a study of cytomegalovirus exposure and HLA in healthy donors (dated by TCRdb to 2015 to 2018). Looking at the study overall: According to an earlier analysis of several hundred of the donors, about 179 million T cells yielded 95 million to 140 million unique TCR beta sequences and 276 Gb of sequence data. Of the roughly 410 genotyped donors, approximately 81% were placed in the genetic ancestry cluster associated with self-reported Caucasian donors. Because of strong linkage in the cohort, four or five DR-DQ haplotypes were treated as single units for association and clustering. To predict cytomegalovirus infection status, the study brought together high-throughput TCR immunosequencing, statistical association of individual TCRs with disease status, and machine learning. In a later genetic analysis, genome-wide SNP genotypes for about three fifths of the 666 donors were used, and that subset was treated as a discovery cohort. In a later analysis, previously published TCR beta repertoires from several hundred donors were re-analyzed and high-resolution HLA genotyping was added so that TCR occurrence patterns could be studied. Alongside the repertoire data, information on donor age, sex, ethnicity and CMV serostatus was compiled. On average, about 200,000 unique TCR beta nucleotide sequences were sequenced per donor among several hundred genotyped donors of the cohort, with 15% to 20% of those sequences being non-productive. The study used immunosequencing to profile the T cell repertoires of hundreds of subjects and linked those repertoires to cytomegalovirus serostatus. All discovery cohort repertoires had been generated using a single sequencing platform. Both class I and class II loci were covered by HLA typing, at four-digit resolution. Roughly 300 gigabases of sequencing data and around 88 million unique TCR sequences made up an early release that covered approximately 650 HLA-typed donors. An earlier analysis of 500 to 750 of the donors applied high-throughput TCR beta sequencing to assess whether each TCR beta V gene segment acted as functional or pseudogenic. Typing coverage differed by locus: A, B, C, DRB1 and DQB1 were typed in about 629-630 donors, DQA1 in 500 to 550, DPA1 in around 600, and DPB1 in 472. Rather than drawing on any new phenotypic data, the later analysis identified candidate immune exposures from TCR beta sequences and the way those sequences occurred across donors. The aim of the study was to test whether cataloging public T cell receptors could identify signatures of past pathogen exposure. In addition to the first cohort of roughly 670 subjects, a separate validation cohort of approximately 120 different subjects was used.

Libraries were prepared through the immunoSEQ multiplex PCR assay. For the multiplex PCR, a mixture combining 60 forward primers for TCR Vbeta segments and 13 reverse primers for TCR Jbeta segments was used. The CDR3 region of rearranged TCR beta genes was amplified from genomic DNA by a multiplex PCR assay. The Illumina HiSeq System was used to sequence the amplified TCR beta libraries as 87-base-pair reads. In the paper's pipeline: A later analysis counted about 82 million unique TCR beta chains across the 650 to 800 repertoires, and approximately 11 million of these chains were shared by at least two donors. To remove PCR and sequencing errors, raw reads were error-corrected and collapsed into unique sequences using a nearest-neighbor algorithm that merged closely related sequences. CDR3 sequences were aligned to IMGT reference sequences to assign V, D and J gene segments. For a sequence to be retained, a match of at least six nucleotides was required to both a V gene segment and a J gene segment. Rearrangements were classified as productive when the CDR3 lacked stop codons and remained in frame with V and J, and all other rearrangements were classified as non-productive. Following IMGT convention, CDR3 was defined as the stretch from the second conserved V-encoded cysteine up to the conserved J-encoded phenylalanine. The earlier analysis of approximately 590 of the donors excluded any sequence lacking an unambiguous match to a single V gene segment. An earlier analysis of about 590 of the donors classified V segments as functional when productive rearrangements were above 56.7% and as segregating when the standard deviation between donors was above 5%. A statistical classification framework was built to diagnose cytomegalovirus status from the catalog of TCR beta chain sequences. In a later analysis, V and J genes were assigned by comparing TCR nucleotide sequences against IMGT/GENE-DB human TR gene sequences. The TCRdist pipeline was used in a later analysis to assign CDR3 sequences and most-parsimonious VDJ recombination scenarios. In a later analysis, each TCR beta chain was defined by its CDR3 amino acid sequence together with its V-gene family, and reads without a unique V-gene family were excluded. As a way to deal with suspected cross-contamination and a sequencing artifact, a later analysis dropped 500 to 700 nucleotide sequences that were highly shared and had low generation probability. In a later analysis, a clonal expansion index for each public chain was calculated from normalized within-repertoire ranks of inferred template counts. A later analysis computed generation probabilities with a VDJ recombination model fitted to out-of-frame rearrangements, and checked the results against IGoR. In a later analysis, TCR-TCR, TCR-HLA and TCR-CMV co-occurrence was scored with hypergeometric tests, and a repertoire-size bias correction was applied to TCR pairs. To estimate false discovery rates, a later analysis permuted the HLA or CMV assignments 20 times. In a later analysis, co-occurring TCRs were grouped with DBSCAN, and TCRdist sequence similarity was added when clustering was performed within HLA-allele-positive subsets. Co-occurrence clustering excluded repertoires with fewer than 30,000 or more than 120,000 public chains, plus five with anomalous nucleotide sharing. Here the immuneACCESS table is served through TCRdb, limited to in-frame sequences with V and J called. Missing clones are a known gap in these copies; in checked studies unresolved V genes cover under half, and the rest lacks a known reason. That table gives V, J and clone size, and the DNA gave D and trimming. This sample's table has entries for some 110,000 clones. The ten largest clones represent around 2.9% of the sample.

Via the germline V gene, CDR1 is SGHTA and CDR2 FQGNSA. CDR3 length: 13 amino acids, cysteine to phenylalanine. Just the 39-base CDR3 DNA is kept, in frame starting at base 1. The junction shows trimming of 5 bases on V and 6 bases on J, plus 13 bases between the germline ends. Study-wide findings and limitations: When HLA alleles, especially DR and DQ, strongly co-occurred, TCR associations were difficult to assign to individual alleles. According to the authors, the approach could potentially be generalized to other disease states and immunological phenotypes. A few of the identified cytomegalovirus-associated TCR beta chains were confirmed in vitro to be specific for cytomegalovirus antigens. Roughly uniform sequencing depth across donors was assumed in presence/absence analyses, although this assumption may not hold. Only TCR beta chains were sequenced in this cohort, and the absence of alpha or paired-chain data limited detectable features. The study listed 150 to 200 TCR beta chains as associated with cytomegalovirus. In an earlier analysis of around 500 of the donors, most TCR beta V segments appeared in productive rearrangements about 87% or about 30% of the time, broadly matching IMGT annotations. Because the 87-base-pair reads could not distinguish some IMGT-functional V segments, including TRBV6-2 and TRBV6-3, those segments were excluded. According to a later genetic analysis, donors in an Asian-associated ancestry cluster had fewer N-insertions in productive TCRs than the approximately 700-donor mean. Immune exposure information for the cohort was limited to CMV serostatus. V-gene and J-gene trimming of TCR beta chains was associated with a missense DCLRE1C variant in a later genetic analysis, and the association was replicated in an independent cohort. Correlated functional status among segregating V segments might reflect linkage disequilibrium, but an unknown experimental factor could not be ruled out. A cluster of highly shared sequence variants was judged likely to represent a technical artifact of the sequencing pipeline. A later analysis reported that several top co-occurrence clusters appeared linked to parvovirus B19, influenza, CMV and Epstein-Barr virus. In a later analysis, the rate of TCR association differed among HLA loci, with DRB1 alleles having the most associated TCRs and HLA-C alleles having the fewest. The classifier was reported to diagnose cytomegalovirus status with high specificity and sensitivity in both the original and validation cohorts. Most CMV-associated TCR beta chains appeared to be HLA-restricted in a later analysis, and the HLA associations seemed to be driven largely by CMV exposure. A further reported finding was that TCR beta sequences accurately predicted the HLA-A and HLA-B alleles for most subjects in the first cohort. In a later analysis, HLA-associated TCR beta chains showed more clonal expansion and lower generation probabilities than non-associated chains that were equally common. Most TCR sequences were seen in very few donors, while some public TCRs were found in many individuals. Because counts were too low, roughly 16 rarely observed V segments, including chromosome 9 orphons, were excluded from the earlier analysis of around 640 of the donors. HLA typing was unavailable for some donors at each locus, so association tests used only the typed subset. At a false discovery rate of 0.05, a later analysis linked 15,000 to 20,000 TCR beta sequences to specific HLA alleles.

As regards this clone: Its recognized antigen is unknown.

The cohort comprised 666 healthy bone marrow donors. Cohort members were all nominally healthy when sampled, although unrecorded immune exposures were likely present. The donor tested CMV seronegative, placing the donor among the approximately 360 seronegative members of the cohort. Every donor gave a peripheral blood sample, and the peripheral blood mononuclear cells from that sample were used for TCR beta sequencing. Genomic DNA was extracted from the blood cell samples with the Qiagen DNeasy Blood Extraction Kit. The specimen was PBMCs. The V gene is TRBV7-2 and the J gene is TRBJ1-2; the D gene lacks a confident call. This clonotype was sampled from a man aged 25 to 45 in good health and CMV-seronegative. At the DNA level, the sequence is TGTGCCAGCAGCATCGGGATTTTCAATGGCTACACCTTC. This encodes CASSIGIFNGYTF.